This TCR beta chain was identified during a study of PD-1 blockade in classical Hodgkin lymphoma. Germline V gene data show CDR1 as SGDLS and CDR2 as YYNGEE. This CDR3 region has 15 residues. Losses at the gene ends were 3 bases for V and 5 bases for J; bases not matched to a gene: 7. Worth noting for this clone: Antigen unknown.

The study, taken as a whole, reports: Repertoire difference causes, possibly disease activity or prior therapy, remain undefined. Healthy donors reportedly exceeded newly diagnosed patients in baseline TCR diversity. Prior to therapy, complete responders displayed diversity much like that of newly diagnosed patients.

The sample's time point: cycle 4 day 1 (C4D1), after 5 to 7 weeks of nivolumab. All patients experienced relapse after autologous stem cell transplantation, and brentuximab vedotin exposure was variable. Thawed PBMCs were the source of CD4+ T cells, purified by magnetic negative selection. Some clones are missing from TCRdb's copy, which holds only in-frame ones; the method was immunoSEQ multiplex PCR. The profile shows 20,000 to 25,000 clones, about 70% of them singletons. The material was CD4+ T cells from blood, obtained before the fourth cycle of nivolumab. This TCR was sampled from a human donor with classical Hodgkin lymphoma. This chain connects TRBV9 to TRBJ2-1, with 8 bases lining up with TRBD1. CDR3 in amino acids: CASSAGQVKDNEQFF. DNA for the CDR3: TGTGCCAGCAGCGCGGGACAGGTCAAAGACAATGAGCAGTTCTTC.